This T cell receptor (beta chain) was sequenced during a study of radiation and T cells in renal cell carcinoma. Study conclusions and caveats: In nephrectomy-only tumors, top 100 clonotypes averaged roughly 45%, versus approximately 54% irradiated. Top tumor clonotypes rose in blood 2 weeks post-radiation, then contracted. Without pretreatment biopsies, baseline tumor clonotype presence was undetermined.

This clone was seen once. Its target is not known. Documented treatment: 15 Gy SBRT to primary tumor, nephrectomy 4 weeks later. Nephrectomy followed 15 Gy stereotactic body radiation by 4 weeks. Data came from immunoSEQ multiplex PCR; TCRdb stores just in-frame clones and leaves some out. Of 10,000 to 15,000 clones in the sample, around 35% were seen once. CDR3 length equals 16 residues. Germline trimming cut 4 bases from V and 4 bases from J; bases unmatched to any gene: 9. Per the germline V gene, CDR1 is SGHDT and CDR2 is YYEEEE. The sequences come from tumor tissue, collected from a patient whose treatment included radiotherapy and nephrectomy. The TCR was taken from a man between 60 and 75 years old with renal cell carcinoma. The rearrangement uses TRBV5-6 and TRBJ1-2; 11 bases agree with TRBD1. The CDR3 sequence is CASSPGTGGWGYGYTF. The CDR3 DNA follows: TGTGCCAGCAGCCCCGGGACAGGGGGATGGGGCTATGGCTACACCTTC.